This TCR beta chain was captured in a study of blood T cell repertoires in COVID-19 (dated by TCRdb to 2018 to 2020). In the study overall: Samples from collaborators originated in the United States, Italy and Spain and spanned both the acute and convalescent phases of COVID-19. The prospective study material was composed of cDNA or gDNA derived from T cells, B-cell-depleted T cells, or PBMCs. Subjects who had been exposed to COVID-19, were actively infected with it, or had recovered from it provided the deeply sampled blood TCRbeta repertoires that made up the dataset. The repertoires were released in a freely available public database meant as a resource for research on the immune response to SARS-CoV-2. Samples came from the ongoing ImmuneRACE study (first 160 participants) plus 1,254 subjects from 6 global collaborators. Sample metadata almost always included a de-identified subject ID, COVID-19 status, age in years and sex. Where available, HLA class I and class II types were obtained from metadata supplied by the sample provider rather than from assay-based typing.

Results the study describes overall, beyond this receptor: How much clinical and demographic metadata was included differed by source and by participant, and the metadata was provided uncurated.

The collaborating institutions used their own protocols to collect whole blood in K2EDTA tubes. For TCRbeta analysis, collaborators shipped samples as frozen whole blood, isolated PBMCs, or DNA extracted from either of those sample types. A distance of 12 bases separates the germline ends of V and J, which lose 5 bases and 1 base respectively. Sequences SGHNT (CDR1) and YENEEA (CDR2) are obtained from the germline V gene. Counted from cysteine to phenylalanine, this CDR3 has 15 amino acids. Only the CDR3 DNA is retained, 45 bases long and in frame from the first base. TCRbeta CDR3 regions were amplified from genomic DNA using the immunoSEQ Assay, a bias-controlled multiplex PCR. In the authors' own workflow: Nucleated cell counts per sample were estimated from amplification of reference gene primers within the assay. Sequence reads were collapsed and filtered to measure the absolute abundance of every unique TCRbeta CDR3 rearrangement. For each sample, productive Simpson clonality was calculated as the square root of Simpson's diversity index over productive rearrangements. This is the immuneACCESS table as TCRdb keeps it, with only in-frame sequences that have V and J called. A part of the clones is gone; compared with another copy, unresolved V genes explain less than half, and the rest is unexplained. V and J calls and clone size follow that table, whereas D and trimming were derived from the DNA. For this sample there are some 21,000 clones; more than 85% appear just once. Together, the top ten hold approximately 19% of the sample.

On this clone itself: Its antigen specificity is not known. No base-level quality is on record; no much larger clone is a single base apart.

The chain is encoded by TRBV11-3 joined to TRBJ2-4; matching of 6 bases hints at TRBD1 as the D gene. This sequence was found in a man aged 70-80 years with active COVID-19. Sequencing input: peripheral blood. The DNA reads as follows: TGTGCCAGCAGCCCAGGGGCTACCGCCAAAAACATTCAGTACTTC. Its protein product is CASSPGATAKNIQYF.